These 27 T cell receptor beta chains came from one sample sequenced in a study of tissue T cells after allogeneic stem cell transplantation. Regarding time point: mouse harvest day 14 after allogeneic transplant. Tail vein injection delivered 10^7 T-cell-depleted bone marrow cells and 10^6 splenic CD5+ T cells. The repertoire was sequenced with immunoSEQ multiplex PCR; TCRdb's copy has only in-frame clones and lacks some. The repertoire has about 3,500 clones, roughly 50% of them found once; the top ten carry around a fifth. Sequences were obtained from gut tissue. The receptors were gathered from a female BALB/c mouse given C57BL/6 T cells with graft-versus-host disease after an allogeneic hematopoietic cell transplant.

This clone occurred a few times. Gene names and germline refer to mouse. The read falls 1 residue short of the CDR3 end, and the missing part is taken from the germline J gene. The chain recombines TRBV13-2 with TRBJ1-6; D is unresolved. TRBJ1-6 falls under the ORF class, with uncertain function. Trimming left V 7 bases short and J 4 bases short, with 9 bases between. CDR3 length equals 13 residues. CDR1 and CDR2 from the germline V gene are NNHNN and SYGAGS (reference sequence). CDR3 protein: CASRQAYNSPLYF. Incomplete CDR3 DNA: TGTGCCAGCCGGCAGGCTTATAATTCGCCCCTCTAC.

About this clone itself: The genes and germline here are from mouse. The read finishes 1 residue shy of the CDR3 end, and the germline J gene is used to complete it. The J gene is TRBJ2-1, the V gene TRBV12-1; D call uncertain. V dropped 0 bases and J dropped 0 bases, with 5 bases sitting between them. This CDR3 is 14 amino acids long. Germline lookup yields CDR1 SGHSN and CDR2 HYEKVE. The CDR3: CASSLAYNYAEQFF. The CDR3 DNA, read in part, is TGTGCCAGCTCTCTCGCATATAACTATGCTGAGCAGTTC.

A word on this clone: Each gene name is a mouse one. The CDR3 end falls 1 residue outside the read, so it is completed with the germline J gene. The J gene is TRBJ2-7, the V gene TRBV23. There are 13 residues in the CDR3. Germline-derived CDR1 and CDR2 are KGHTA and FQNQQP. The CDR3 loop is CSSSQMGPYEQYF. CDR3 DNA (partial): TGCTCCAGCAGTCAAATGGGGCCCTATGAACAGTAC.

Remarks on this clone: Gene names and germline match the mouse. The read ends 1 residue before the CDR3 terminus; that terminus is restored from the germline J gene. The sample contains more than one DNA sequence encoding this CDR3. The chain carries TRBV2 and TRBJ2-7; 8 bases map to TRBD2. CDR1 and CDR2 from the germline V gene are LGHNA and YSYQKL. V gave up 1 base and J gave up 7 bases; unmatched junction bases: 6. The CDR3 is 14 amino acids. CDR3 DNA (partial): TGTGCCAGCAGCCAAGTGGGGGGGGCGGGCGAACAGTAC. As protein: CASSQVGGAGEQY. The complete CDR3 protein is CASSQVGGAGEQYF.

This clone occurred once. The germline and genes are mouse ones. Read data end 1 residue before the CDR3 end; the end is taken from the germline J gene. This chain joins TRBV29 and TRBJ1-1; D not resolved. The germline V gene has CDR1 MSHET and CDR2 SYDVDS. The germline V and J ends were trimmed by 2 bases and 6 bases, with 7 bases remaining between them. This CDR3 has 12 residues. The part of the CDR3 DNA that was read is TGTGCTAGCAGTTTAGTCCAAGCAGAAGTCTTC. Protein product: CASSLVQAEVF. The complete CDR3 protein is CASSLVQAEVFF.

This clone is labeled large. The gene names given are mouse names. The read falls 1 residue short of the CDR3 end, and the missing part is taken from the germline J gene. The chain carries TRBV3 and TRBJ1-2; 7 bases are shared with TRBD1. The CDR3 runs to 14 residues. Germline V lookup: CDR1 SNHLY, CDR2 FYNGKV (reference sequence). With 5 bases clipped from V and 4 bases from J, the junction kept 7 bases outside the gene matches. CDR3 residues: CASSPQGSGSDYTF. The CDR3 bases that were read are TGTGCCAGCAGCCCACAGGGGTCGGGCTCCGACTACACC.

On this clone itself: Germline and genes here are mouse. The CDR3 is cut off 1 residue early in the read; its end comes from the germline J gene. The chain links TRBV3 to TRBJ2-5, with 9 bases lining up with TRBD2. The CDR3 spans 16 residues. The V segment lost 3 bases and the J segment 0 bases; nucleotides outside the gene matches: 4. The germline CDR1 and CDR2 sequences are SNHLY and FYNGKV (reference sequence). The CDR3 region is CASSFLGGGNQDTQYF. The part of the CDR3 DNA that was read is TGTGCCAGCAGCTTCCTGGGGGGGGGTAACCAAGACACCCAGTAC.

Turning to this clone: The gene symbols are mouse symbols. The sequenced fragment ends 1 residue before the CDR3 boundary, so the rest is inferred from the germline J gene. The chain couples TRBV16 to TRBJ1-1, with D possibly being TRBD1 (6 bases). The CDR3 totals 14 residues. Trimming took 3 bases from V and 3 from J, leaving 11 bases between them. Germline V gives CDR1 SGHSA, CDR2 FRNQAP. CDR3 DNA, as far as it was read: TGTGCAAGCAGCTTGGGGGGCGCGGACACAGAAGTCTTC. Amino acid sequence: CASSLGGADTEVF. The CDR3 in its entirety is CASSLGGADTEVFF.

Regarding this clone: Any gene name here is a mouse gene name. The read comes to an end 1 residue before the CDR3 does, leaving the germline J gene to fill in the end. The chain uses TRBV26 and TRBJ2-7, with TRBD2 matching 10 bases. CDR1 KGHPV and CDR2 FQNQEV come from the germline V gene (reference sequence). After removal of 3 bases from V and 3 bases from J, the junction contained 2 bases not matched to a gene. The CDR3 is 14 residues long. CDR3 protein: CASSLRLGGYEQYF. CDR3 DNA, as far as it was read: TGTGCCAGCAGTCTCCGACTGGGGGGCTATGAACAGTAC.

Note on this clone: Here the gene names and germline are mouse. The CDR3 end falls 1 residue outside the read, so it is completed with the germline J gene. The rearrangement links TRBV24 to TRBJ1-4; D perhaps matches TRBD1 (5 bases). CDR1 is KGHTA and CDR2 is FRNEEI in the germline V gene. V was clipped by 2 bases and J by 2 bases, with 6 bases between them. CDR3 length: 14 residues. CDR3 protein: CASSLGGSNERLFF. The sequenced part of the CDR3 DNA is TGTGCCAGCAGTCTGGGGGGATCCAACGAAAGATTATTT.

By its share, this clone is medium-sized (0.01 to 0.1%). Gene names follow the mouse nomenclature. Sequencing ends 1 residue short of the CDR3 end; the germline J gene provides the rest. This chain connects TRBV4 to TRBJ2-7; TRBD2 matches 10 bases. V trimming: 4 bases; J trimming: 3 bases; junction bases outside the gene matches: 3. Germline V CDR1 and CDR2: LGHDT, YNNKQL (reference sequence). The CDR3 consists of 14 residues. The CDR3 loop reads CASSLGLGNYEQYF. The DNA read from the CDR3 is TGTGCCAGCAGCTTGGGACTGGGGAACTATGAACAGTAC.

As for this clone: These gene names are mouse names. Sequencing ends 1 residue short of the CDR3 end; the germline J gene provides the rest. The J gene is TRBJ2-5, the V gene TRBV5, with 10 positions matching TRBD2. Per germline, CDR1 LGHNA and CDR2 YNLKQL (reference sequence). V dropped 4 bases and J dropped 3; count of bases not matched to a gene: 4. This CDR3 spans 15 amino acids. Incomplete CDR3 DNA: TGTGCCAGCAGCCCCCGGGACTGGGGTCAAGACACCCAGTAC. This encodes CASSPRDWGQDTQY. The full CDR3 protein is CASSPRDWGQDTQYF.

This clone appeared a few times. Gene names follow the mouse nomenclature. The read comes to an end 1 residue before the CDR3 does, leaving the germline J gene to fill in the end. The rearrangement joins TRBV26 to TRBJ2-5; 9 bases line up with TRBD2. The germline gives CDR1 KGHPV, CDR2 FQNQEV (reference sequence). This CDR3 is 12 amino acids long. Trimming at V came to 0 bases and at J to 11 bases, leaving 0 bases not matched to a gene. The CDR3 DNA, read in part, is TGTGCCAGCAGTCTGTCACTGGGGGGCCAGTAC. This sequence encodes CASSLSLGGQY. The entire CDR3 sequence reads CASSLSLGGQYF.

To note about this clone: Gene names refer to mouse genes. Sequencing ends 1 residue short of the CDR3 end; the germline J gene provides the rest. The V gene is TRBV26, the J gene TRBJ2-3; D remains unclear. The length of the CDR3 is 12 residues. Trimming cost V 5 bases and J 3 bases, with 6 bases left between them. Germline CDR1 and CDR2: KGHPV and FQNQEV (reference sequence). The CDR3 DNA, read in part, is TGTGCCAGCAGTTCCGGGGCAGAAACGCTGTAT. This codes for CASSSGAETLY. The entire CDR3 is CASSSGAETLYF.

A few counts support this clone. Gene names are the mouse ones. Sequencing ends 1 residue short of the CDR3 end; the germline J gene provides the rest. J is TRBJ1-1 and V is TRBV26; no clear D. The CDR3 spans 11 residues. The germline gives CDR1 KGHPV, CDR2 FQNQEV (reference sequence). The ends were cut back, 10 bases at V and 0 bases at J, with 6 bases in the middle. The part of the CDR3 DNA that was read is TGTGCCACCCGACAGAACACAGAAGTCTTC. This codes for CATRQNTEVF. The CDR3 as a whole reads CATRQNTEVFF.

With regard to this clone: Gene names are the mouse ones. The read halts 1 residue ahead of the CDR3 end, with the missing end drawn from the germline J gene. The chain employs TRBV1 and TRBJ1-1, with 7 bases that match TRBD1. The CDR3 is made up of 13 amino acids. Trimming cost V 1 base and J 5 bases; bases outside gene matches: 1. Germline CDR1 NSQYPW, CDR2 LRSPGD (reference sequence). The chain's CDR3 is CTCSAGQGTEVFF. The DNA read from the CDR3 is TGCACCTGCAGTGCAGGACAGGGAACAGAAGTCTTC.

This clone was seen only a few times. Gene and germline names: mouse. The DNA ends 1 residue before the CDR3 does, and the rest of the CDR3 is filled in from the germline J gene. The chain couples TRBV3 to TRBJ2-4; 7 positions match TRBD2. Trimming at V came to 5 bases and at J to 2 bases, leaving 7 bases not matched to a gene. This CDR3 spans 15 amino acids. The V gene's germline CDR1 is SNHLY and CDR2 FYNGKV (reference sequence). The CDR3 loop reads CASSPSTGNQNTLYF. The DNA read from the CDR3 is TGTGCCAGCAGCCCTTCGACTGGGAATCAAAACACCTTGTAC.

This clone showed up just a few times. All gene names here are mouse names. The read ends 1 residue shy of where the CDR3 ends; the end is completed using the germline J gene. J is TRBJ2-2 and V is TRBV24, with no clear D. Germline values: CDR1 KGHTA, CDR2 FRNEEI. Between the trimmed V and J ends, which lost 0 bases and 3 bases, there was a span of 11 bases. CDR3 length: 16 amino acids. The DNA read from the CDR3 is TGTGCCAGCAGTCTGTATTGCGGGCGCGACACCGGGCAGCTCTAC. Translation gives CASSLYCGRDTGQLY. The complete CDR3 protein is CASSLYCGRDTGQLYF.

A remark on this clone: Germline and genes here are mouse. The read terminates 1 residue before the CDR3 end, so the remaining end is supplied by the germline J gene. The V gene is TRBV26, the J gene TRBJ1-1; 7 bases line up with TRBD1. The CDR3 sequence is 15 residues long. Germline CDR1 and CDR2: KGHPV and FQNQEV (reference sequence). V dropped 3 bases and J dropped 4; count of bases not matched to a gene: 8. CDR3 amino acids: CASSLHRGKGTEVFF. The DNA read from the CDR3 is TGTGCCAGCAGTCTCCACAGGGGAAAGGGCACAGAAGTCTTC.

Comment on this clone: Mouse germline and gene names are used. The missing CDR3 end, 1 residue past where the read stops, is filled in from the germline J gene. The chain has TRBV5 and TRBJ1-4; TRBD1 matches 7 bases. Per the germline V gene, CDR1 is LGHNA and CDR2 is YNLKQL (reference sequence). Trimming cost V 1 base and J 4 bases; bases outside gene matches: 3. This CDR3 is built from 15 residues. This CDR3 is CASSQGQGNNERLFF. The DNA read from the CDR3 is TGTGCCAGCAGCCAAGGACAGGGCAACAACGAAAGATTATTT.

Details on this clone: The genes are named according to mouse. The read ends 1 residue shy of where the CDR3 ends; the end is completed using the germline J gene. The V call is TRBV3, the J call TRBJ2-4, with 9 bases matching TRBD2. Germline V gives CDR1 SNHLY, CDR2 FYNGKV (reference sequence). This CDR3 is 16 amino acids long. Trimming at V came to 1 base and at J to 1 base, leaving 3 bases not matched to a gene. This CDR3 is CASSLGWGGRQNTLYF. CDR3 DNA (partial): TGTGCCAGCAGCTTAGGCTGGGGGGGACGTCAAAACACCTTGTAC.

In this sample, this clone turned up a few times. Genes and germline come from the mouse. The read gets to within 1 residue of the CDR3 end, and the germline J gene fills in the rest. The chain recombines TRBV29 with TRBJ2-2; 7 nucleotides agree with TRBD2. From germline, CDR1 is MSHET and CDR2 SYDVDS. The CDR3 length is 15 residues. V gave up 3 bases and J gave up 0 bases; unmatched junction bases: 1. The CDR3 is CASSLGGSNTGQLYF. Incomplete CDR3 DNA: TGTGCTAGCAGTTTGGGGGGGTCAAACACCGGGCAGCTCTAC.

This clone showed up just a few times. Gene names and germline refer to mouse. The read ends 1 residue before the CDR3 terminus; that terminus is restored from the germline J gene. This chain links TRBV26 with TRBJ1-2; D call uncertain. This CDR3 region has 14 residues. Germline assignment: CDR1 KGHPV and CDR2 FQNQEV (reference sequence). V lost 2 bases to trimming and J lost 0 bases, with 7 bases between them. The CDR3 loop reads CASSLLDANSDYTF. Incomplete CDR3 DNA: TGTGCCAGCAGTCTGCTGGATGCAAACTCCGACTACACC.

This clone occurred a few times. Gene and germline names: mouse. The read finishes 1 residue shy of the CDR3 end, and the germline J gene is used to complete it. J is TRBJ2-7 and V is TRBV12-2; a weak D match, TRBD2 (7 bases). Trimming shortened V by 0 bases and J by 4 bases, and 12 bases separated the two germline ends. The CDR3 length is 14 residues. Looked up from germline, CDR1 is SGHLS and CDR2 is HYDKME. CDR3 in amino acids: CASSLDGGTYEQYF. CDR3 bases read: TGTGCCAGCTCTCTCGATGGGGGGACATATGAACAGTAC.

This clone was picked up a small number of times. Gene names are mouse gene names. Read coverage stops 1 residue before the CDR3 terminus; the germline J gene supplies the remainder. The V and J genes are TRBV31 and TRBJ2-3; 7 positions match TRBD2. This CDR3 region has 13 residues. Looked up from germline, CDR1 is GKSSPN and CDR2 is SITVG. V shed 0 bases and J 5 bases; nucleotides not matched to a gene: 2. The CDR3 spells CAWSLNWGETLYF. CDR3 DNA, as far as it was read: TGTGCCTGGAGTCTGAACTGGGGAGAAACGCTGTAT.

This clone was detected a few times. The genes are named according to mouse. The observed sequence ends 1 residue before the CDR3 terminus, with the missing tail filled in from the germline J gene. This chain uses TRBV31 with TRBJ1-4; 9 bases line up with TRBD1. The germline V gene encodes CDR1 GKSSPN and CDR2 SITVG. V was clipped by 3 bases and J by 5 bases; unmatched bases: 1. The CDR3 spans 13 residues. The DNA read from the CDR3 is TGTGCCTGGAGGGGGACAGGGAACGAAAGATTATTT. This translates into CAWRGTGNERLF. The whole CDR3 protein reads CAWRGTGNERLFF.

In this sample, this clone turned up a few times. The gene symbols are mouse symbols. The missing CDR3 end, 1 residue past where the read stops, is filled in from the germline J gene. The V gene is TRBV26, the J gene TRBJ2-7; the match to TRBD2 covers 12 bases. The CDR3 totals 14 residues. The germline CDR1 and CDR2 sequences are KGHPV and FQNQEV (reference sequence). Trimming at V came to 2 bases and at J to 6 bases, leaving 2 bases not matched to a gene. The chain's CDR3 is CASSLGTGGFEQYF. Incomplete CDR3 DNA: TGTGCCAGCAGTCTGGGGACTGGGGGGTTTGAACAGTAC.